The rows below give T cell receptor beta chains drawn from one sample of a study of T-cell memory formation after mild COVID-19. TCRdb re-called the 5' RACE reads with MiXCR, one entry per CDR3 protein. This sample has about 44,000 distinct CDR3 sequences, with around 6.1% found just once. The sequenced material came from PBMCs or a T cell subset sorted from them (not recorded which). The receptors stem from an adult who had mild COVID-19 (a few samples of this study predate the infection). Cell type and time point are not known. CDR3s include the opening cysteine and the closing phenylalanine or tryptophan. The order of the fields is clone size, V gene, D gene, J gene, CDR3 protein, CDR3 DNA. The D gene is left open where the match is weak. Expanded clones are given a class, and other clones once, few, many or no size at all.

many	TRBV7-3	TRBD1	TRBJ2-7	CASSSGTGSPEQYF	TGTGCCAGCAGCTCCGGGACAGGGTCCCCCGAGCAGTACTTC
many	TRBV2	TRBD1	TRBJ1-4	CASLRDSFNEKLFF	TGTGCCAGTTTACGGGACAGCTTCAATGAAAAACTGTTTTTT
-	TRBV24-1	TRBD1	TRBJ2-7	CATSDQGAGYEQYF	TGTGCCACCAGTGACCAGGGGGCTGGGTACGAGCAGTACTTC
-	TRBV29-1	-	TRBJ1-2	CSVARANYGYTF	TGCAGCGTTGCAAGGGCTAACTATGGCTACACCTTC
few	TRBV18	-	TRBJ2-2	CATVRDGNTGELFF	TGTGCCACGGTCCGGGACGGAAACACCGGGGAGCTGTTTTTT
-	TRBV6-5	TRBD1	TRBJ1-6	CASSPTSTGDEFPPLHF	TGTGCCAGCAGCCCAACTTCCACAGGGGACGAGTTTCCACCCCTCCACTTT
many	TRBV11-2	-	TRBJ1-5	CASSRTGMDQPQHF	TGTGCCAGCAGCCGTACAGGGATGGATCAGCCCCAGCATTTT
-	TRBV18	-	TRBJ1-5	CASSPQGYNQPQHF	TGTGCCAGCTCACCGCAGGGGTACAATCAGCCCCAGCATTTT
many	TRBV20-1	-	TRBJ1-1	CSARDLAAGRMNTEAFF	TGCAGTGCTAGAGATCTGGCGGCAGGGAGGATGAACACTGAAGCTTTCTTT
many	TRBV24-1	TRBD1	TRBJ2-1	CATSDLPGDRSYNEQFF	TGTGCCACCAGTGATTTGCCCGGGGACAGGTCCTACAATGAGCAGTTCTTC
-	TRBV5-1	-	TRBJ1-1	CASSDGGHTEAFF	TGCGCCAGCAGCGACGGGGGGCACACTGAAGCTTTCTTT
-	TRBV7-2	-	TRBJ1-5	CASSLGGVSNQPQHF	TGTGCCAGCAGCTTAGGTGGGGTTAGCAATCAGCCCCAGCATTTT
-	TRBV18	TRBD1	TRBJ1-5	CASSPPGGQGANQPQHF	TGTGCCAGCTCACCACCGGGGGGACAGGGGGCGAATCAGCCCCAGCATTTT
few	TRBV20-1	-	TRBJ1-1	CSARDQQNTEAFF	TGCAGTGCTAGAGATCAACAGAACACTGAAGCTTTCTTT
-	TRBV20-1	TRBD1	TRBJ1-5	CSASTGANQPQHF	TGCAGTGCTAGTACAGGGGCCAATCAGCCCCAGCATTTT
few	TRBV7-6	TRBD1	TRBJ1-6	CASSRSGQGNSPLHF	TGTGCCAGCAGTAGGTCGGGACAGGGGAATTCACCCCTCCACTTT
many	TRBV6-2/TRBV6-3	TRBD1	TRBJ2-7	CASRPGTGVLEQYF	TGTGCCAGCAGACCCGGGACAGGGGTGTTAGAGCAGTACTTC
many	TRBV5-6	TRBD2	TRBJ2-7	CASSFGLAGDYEQYF	TGTGCCAGCAGCTTTGGACTAGCGGGGGACTACGAGCAGTACTTC
-	TRBV3-1	TRBD2	TRBJ2-2	CASRPVTSGGLNTGELFF	TGTGCCAGCAGGCCCGTGACTAGCGGGGGGCTAAACACCGGGGAGCTGTTTTTT
-	TRBV6-5	-	TRBJ1-2	CASSYSPRTVLNYGYTF	TGTGCCAGCAGTTACTCCCCTCGAACAGTGCTAAACTATGGCTACACCTTC
few	TRBV5-5	TRBD1	TRBJ2-7	CASSLTGTGAYEQYF	TGTGCCAGCAGCTTAACCGGGACAGGGGCATACGAGCAGTACTTC
many	TRBV5-1	TRBD1	TRBJ2-1	CASSPDRGRGEFF	TGCGCCAGCAGCCCGGACAGGGGAAGGGGAGAGTTCTTC
few	TRBV11-2	-	TRBJ2-2	CASSLVIAVNTGELFF	TGTGCCAGCAGCTTAGTAATAGCGGTAAACACCGGGGAGCTGTTTTTT
many	TRBV12-3/TRBV12-4	-	TRBJ2-3	CASSEGGLARGTQYF	TGTGCCAGCAGTGAAGGGGGACTTGCTCGCGGTACGCAGTATTTT
many	TRBV2	-	TRBJ2-1	CASSSRLGSSYNEQFF	TGTGCCAGCAGTTCTCGACTCGGGAGCTCCTACAATGAGCAGTTCTTC
many	TRBV7-8	TRBD2	TRBJ2-2	CASSSARAGLAGNTGELFF	TGTGCCAGCAGCTCCGCTCGGGCGGGACTAGCGGGGAACACCGGGGAGCTGTTTTTT
few	TRBV5-1	TRBD1	TRBJ1-5	CASSLGDSINQPQHF	TGCGCCAGCAGCTTGGGGGACAGTATTAATCAGCCCCAGCATTTT
many	TRBV7-9	-	TRBJ2-7	CASSLEDSSYEQYF	TGTGCCAGCAGCTTAGAGGACAGCTCCTACGAGCAGTACTTC
many	TRBV12-3/TRBV12-4	-	TRBJ2-2	CASSKDSPAGELFF	TGTGCCAGCAGCAAGGACAGTCCAGCCGGGGAGCTGTTTTTT
few	TRBV10-3	TRBD1	TRBJ1-2	CAISESWRTGGDGYTF	TGTGCCATCAGTGAGTCGTGGCGGACAGGTGGCGATGGCTACACCTTC
many	TRBV7-3	TRBD1	TRBJ1-6	CASSSLGQGSNSPLHF	TGTGCCAGCAGCTCCTTAGGACAGGGCTCGAATTCACCCCTCCACTTT
-	TRBV19	TRBD1	TRBJ1-2	CASSMIAGTGGFNYGYTF	TGTGCCAGTAGTATGATCGCCGGGACAGGGGGTTTTAACTATGGCTACACCTTC
many	TRBV15	-	TRBJ2-2	CATKFSIEGTGELFF	TGTGCCACCAAGTTCTCCATTGAGGGTACCGGGGAGCTGTTTTTT
many	TRBV29-1	TRBD2	TRBJ2-7	CSVEKTSGRIYEQYF	TGCAGCGTTGAAAAGACTAGCGGGAGAATATACGAGCAGTACTTC
many	TRBV7-2	-	TRBJ2-1	CASRSRRSSYNEQFF	TGTGCCAGCAGATCCCGCAGGAGCTCCTACAATGAGCAGTTCTTC
-	TRBV13	-	TRBJ2-7	CASSLEGITYEQYF	TGTGCCAGCAGCTTAGAGGGGATCACCTACGAGCAGTACTTC
-	TRBV5-1	-	TRBJ1-4	CASSEQGGTGNEKLFF	TGCGCCAGCAGCGAGCAGGGTGGGACCGGTAATGAAAAACTGTTTTTT
-	TRBV20-1	-	TRBJ1-3	CSARDPSGNTIYF	TGCAGTGCTAGAGACCCCTCTGGAAACACCATATATTTT
many	TRBV11-2	-	TRBJ1-5	CASSLEGRQPQHF	TGTGCCAGCAGCTTAGAGGGACGTCAGCCCCAGCATTTT
many	TRBV5-1	-	TRBJ1-2	CASGEGRVYGYTF	TGCGCCAGTGGTGAGGGACGAGTCTATGGCTACACCTTC
many	TRBV7-2	TRBD1	TRBJ1-5	CASSSRQGSNQPQHF	TGTGCCAGCAGCTCGCGACAGGGGAGCAATCAGCCCCAGCATTTT
many	TRBV10-3	-	TRBJ2-7	CAISVKTSEEQYF	TGTGCCATCAGTGTAAAGACTTCGGAGGAGCAGTACTTC
medium-sized	TRBV5-1	TRBD2	TRBJ2-5	CASSLAYSGMRETQYF	TGCGCCAGCAGCTTGGCCTATAGCGGGATGAGGGAGACCCAGTACTTC
once	TRBV30	-	TRBJ1-2	CAYGVAGGYGYTF	TGTGCCTATGGAGTGGCAGGCGGGTATGGCTACACCTTC
many	TRBV19	-	TRBJ2-6	CASRKDHSGANVLTF	TGTGCCAGTAGGAAAGACCACTCTGGGGCCAACGTCCTGACTTTC
many	TRBV20-1	-	TRBJ2-5	CSAPTSIQETQYF	TGCAGTGCGCCAACTAGTATACAAGAGACCCAGTACTTC
few	TRBV24-1	TRBD2	TRBJ2-5	CATSDFRGGQETQYF	TGTGCCACCAGTGATTTCCGGGGAGGGCAAGAGACCCAGTACTTC
few	TRBV7-3	-	TRBJ1-1	CASSPGGPTEAFF	TGTGCCAGCAGCCCGGGGGGGCCCACTGAAGCTTTCTTT
few	TRBV7-2	-	TRBJ1-2	CASSSSPTRGDGYTF	TGTGCCAGCAGCTCCTCACCAACAAGGGGTGATGGCTACACCTTC
few	TRBV6-1	-	TRBJ2-7	CASREDGPYEQYF	TGTGCCAGCAGGGAGGACGGTCCCTACGAGCAGTACTTC
-	TRBV2	TRBD2	TRBJ2-7	CASSEGASGRSSYEQYF	TGTGCCAGCAGTGAAGGCGCTAGCGGGAGGTCATCCTACGAGCAGTACTTC
many	TRBV2	-	TRBJ2-7	CALGVTGSYEQYF	TGTGCCCTCGGGGTCACCGGGTCCTACGAGCAGTACTTC
many	TRBV7-8	-	TRBJ1-2	CASSSSTREVRAYGYTF	TGTGCCAGCAGCTCCTCGACACGCGAGGTGCGGGCCTATGGCTACACCTTC